What follows are 11 T cell receptor beta chains derived from one specimen sequenced in a study of beta chain features in type 1 diabetes. Study observations and caveats: Significant though moderate, a shortening of TCRB CDR3s appeared in all four CD4+ subsets of Type 1 diabetes patients.

Their cognate antigens are unknown. Of the isolated RNA, all was reverse transcribed, and so the sequenced material was expressed TCRB transcripts. Some clones are missing from TCRdb's copy, which holds only in-frame ones; the method was immunoSEQ multiplex PCR. The table lists 600,000 or so clones, over 13% of them singletons. The sequencing sample was made of naive CD4+ T cells from blood. Receptors were obtained from a man aged 18 to 29 with type 1 diabetes.

The rearrangement uses TRBV9 and TRBJ2-7, with D possibly TRBD1 on 6 matching bases. Germline CDR1 SGDLS, CDR2 YYNGEE. This CDR3 has 15 residues. V was trimmed by 1 base and J by 3 bases, leaving 14 bases between them. In DNA, the CDR3 is TGTGCCAGCAGCGTAACCTCGCTCAGGGGCTACGAGCAGTACTTC. Translating gives CASSVTSLRGYEQYF.

This clone occurred a few times. The chain links TRBV7-2 to TRBJ2-7; D not resolved. Germline CDR1 reads SGHTA; CDR2 reads FQGNSA. V was pared by 6 bases and J by 0 bases, with 15 bases between. The CDR3 length is 15 residues. DNA of the CDR3: TGTGCCAGCAGGGTAAATGGGCCCGGCTCCTACGAGCAGTACTTC. Amino acids: CASRVNGPGSYEQYF.

V gene TRBV18 combines with J gene TRBJ2-7, with TRBD1 matching over 9 bases. J gave up 4 bases and V 5 bases, and 3 bases lay outside the gene matches. The CDR3 loop spans 13 amino acids. Per germline, CDR1 KGHSH and CDR2 LQKENI. Written as DNA, the CDR3 is TGTGCCAGCTCAACGACAGGGGGATACGAGCAGTACTTC. Translation gives CASSTTGGYEQYF.

This clone occurred a few times. The rearrangement joins TRBV11-2 to TRBJ2-2; the D is unclear. CDR3 size: 12 residues. The germline V gene has CDR1 SGHAT and CDR2 FQNNGV. V lost 0 bases to trimming and J lost 5 bases, with 1 base between them. This chain's CDR3 is CASSLETGELFF. Here the CDR3 DNA reads TGTGCCAGCAGCTTAGAGACCGGGGAGCTGTTTTTT. Combining the CDR3 with reference TRBV11-2 and TRBJ2-2 gives the whole variable domain EAGVAQSPRYKIIEKRQSVAFWCNPISGHATLYWYQQILGQGPKLLIQFQNNGVVDDSQLPKDRFSAERLKGVDSTLKIQPAKLEDSAVYLCASSLETGELFFGEGSRLTVL.

This chain joins TRBV7-9 and TRBJ2-1, with a weak D call TRBD2 (5 bases). The CDR3 totals 16 residues. CDR1 is SEHNR, CDR2 FQNEAQ, per germline (reference sequence). Trimming took off 6 bases at V and 4 bases at J, with 19 bases between the two ends. The CDR3 reads CASSETSSPLYNEQFF. For the CDR3, the DNA is TGTGCCAGCAGTGAGACCTCTAGCCCCCTATACAATGAGCAGTTCTTC.

The rearrangement links TRBV13 to TRBJ2-4; weak D call: TRBD2 (5 bases). The germline V gene encodes CDR1 PRHDT and CDR2 FYEKMQ (reference sequence). The length of the CDR3 is 14 residues. V lost 4 bases, J lost 0 bases, and 7 bases lay in between. The CDR3 loop is CASSSGLAKNIQYF. The CDR3 DNA reads as TGTGCCAGCAGCTCCGGACTAGCCAAAAACATTCAGTACTTC.

The chain couples TRBV5-1 to TRBJ1-1, with D perhaps TRBD1 (5 bases). The CDR3 is 18 amino acids. Trimming left V 2 bases short and J 0 bases short, with 20 bases between. Germline CDR1 and CDR2: SGHRS and YFSETQ. DNA for the CDR3: TGCGCCAGCAGCTTCGGGTCACTCACCCAAGGGGTGAACACTGAAGCTTTCTTT. Translation gives CASSFGSLTQGVNTEAFF.

This clone has just a few counts. The chain recombines TRBV7-9 with TRBJ2-3; 8 nucleotides align to TRBD2. V was clipped by 5 bases and J by 5 bases; unmatched bases: 6. The CDR3 is 14 amino acids. Germline assignment: CDR1 SEHNR and CDR2 FQNEAQ (reference sequence). This CDR3 is CASSRGGPVDTQYF. The CDR3 DNA reads as TGTGCCAGCAGCCGCGGGGGGCCCGTAGATACGCAGTATTTT.

The chain recombines TRBV7-2 with TRBJ2-7, with 9 nucleotides matching TRBD1. The CDR3 consists of 13 residues. V lost 3 bases to trimming and J lost 4 bases; unmatched junction nucleotides: 1. From germline, CDR1 is SGHTA and CDR2 FQGNSA. The CDR3 DNA sequence: TGTGCCAGCAGCTTCGACAGGGGGTACGAGCAGTACTTC. This encodes CASSFDRGYEQYF.

The gene calls are TRBV6-5 and TRBJ1-6; 9 nucleotides align to TRBD1. The CDR3 spans 15 residues. Trimming removed 3 bases from V and 7 bases from J; junction bases left unmatched: 4. The V gene's germline CDR1 is MNHEY and CDR2 SVGAGI. CDR3 loop: CASSYWTGENSPLHF. The CDR3 DNA follows: TGTGCCAGCAGTTATTGGACAGGGGAAAATTCACCCCTCCACTTT.

This sequence joins TRBV19 and TRBJ2-2; D may be TRBD2 (5 bases). V was cut by 1 base and J by 5 bases, with 14 bases left in between. CDR3 length: 16 residues. Germline V gene data show CDR1 as LNHDA and CDR2 as SQIVND (reference sequence). The CDR3 spells CASSIVPSTSTGELFF. Written as DNA, the CDR3 is TGTGCCAGTAGTATAGTCCCTTCTACTAGTACCGGGGAGCTGTTTTTT. Drawing the rest from reference TRBV19 and TRBJ2-2, the complete variable domain is DGGITQSPKYLFRKEGQNVTLSCEQNLNHDAMYWYRQDPGQGLRLIYYSQIVNDFQKGDIAEGYSVSREKKESFPLTVTSAQKNPTAFYLCASSIVPSTSTGELFFGEGSRLTVL.